What follows is one T cell receptor (beta chain) and its context. The assay was immunoSEQ multiplex PCR, and TCRdb's table has in-frame clones only and misses some. This sample has tens of thousands of clones, with roughly nine tenths found just once. The CDR3 sequence is 16 residues long. Germline CDR1 LGHDT, CDR2 YNNKEL (reference sequence). V was trimmed by 0 bases and J by 5 bases, leaving 16 bases between them. These data belong to a study of T cell responses to AZD1222 COVID-19 vaccine. Study at large: The study pooled second doses at about 4 or about 12 weeks.

This TCR was sampled from an adult in good health. The sample here was peripheral blood, taken on day 0 of AZD1222 vaccination. The chain carries TRBV3-1 (or the pseudogene TRBV3-2) and TRBJ2-5, with a tentative D call TRBD2 (6 bases). In nucleotides, the CDR3 is TGTGCCAGCAGCCAAGAGGGGGGTACAGTCAGGGAGACCCAGTACTTC. It translates to CASSQEGGTVRETQYF.